This entry describes one T cell receptor (beta chain). Here immunoSEQ multiplex PCR was the method, and the copy in TCRdb shows in-frame clones only, minus some. The data contain approximately 1.5 million clones, approximately 98.5% of them singletons. The sample is drawn from a study of shared clonotypes between healthy human individuals. Germline V gene sequence: CDR1 SNHLY, CDR2 FYNNEI. The CDR3 runs 14 residues. The ends lost 4 bases at V and 6 bases at J; junction bases unmatched: 4. The specimen sequenced was naive CD4+ T cells sorted from blood. The subset here: CD45RA+ positively selected. This sequence originates from a man aged 25 to 40 in good health. V is TRBV2 and J is TRBJ1-5; 9 bases agree with TRBD1. DNA for the CDR3: TGTGCCAGCAGTGGGGACAGGGTATCTCAGCCCCAGCATTTT. This translates into CASSGDRVSQPQHF.